This is a list of T cell receptor beta chains from one sample in a study of blood T cell repertoires in COVID-19. Here immunoSEQ multiplex PCR was the method, and the copy in TCRdb shows in-frame clones only, minus some. The table shows roughly 500,000 clones, with nearly 90% occurring only once. The sequenced sample consisted of peripheral blood. Receptors were obtained from a man between 18 and 29 years old with COVID-19, enrolled during active disease. Both conserved end residues are part of each CDR3. The D gene is left open where the match is weak. A row's size may be missing; if present it is once, few, many or a size class.

d_call: -; j_call: TRBJ2-1; v_call: TRBV15; clone_size: -; cdr3_aa: CATSRELKREQFF; cdr3_nt: TGTGCCACCAGCAGAGAGCTTAAGCGTGAGCAGTTCTTC
d_call: -; j_call: TRBJ2-3; v_call: TRBV11-2; clone_size: -; cdr3_aa: CASSFYGDTDTQYF; cdr3_nt: TGTGCCAGCAGCTTCTACGGGGACACAGATACGCAGTATTTT
d_call: TRBD2; j_call: TRBJ2-3; v_call: TRBV6-2/TRBV6-3; clone_size: -; cdr3_aa: CASSPRGLAGGYGTDTQYF; cdr3_nt: TGTGCCAGCAGCCCGAGGGGACTAGCGGGGGGATATGGCACAGATACGCAGTATTTT
d_call: -; j_call: TRBJ1-5; v_call: TRBV12-3/TRBV12-4; clone_size: -; cdr3_aa: CASSLVGGGPQHF; cdr3_nt: TGTGCCAGCAGTTTAGTAGGCGGGGGGCCCCAGCATTTT
d_call: -; j_call: TRBJ1-4; v_call: TRBV5-1; clone_size: -; cdr3_aa: CASSPEGQGGEKLFF; cdr3_nt: TGCGCCAGCAGCCCCGAGGGCCAGGGAGGCGAAAAACTGTTTTTT
d_call: -; j_call: TRBJ1-1; v_call: TRBV19; clone_size: -; cdr3_aa: CASRNLNTEAFF; cdr3_nt: TGTGCCAGTAGAAACTTGAACACTGAAGCTTTCTTT
d_call: TRBD2; j_call: TRBJ2-5; v_call: TRBV7-9; clone_size: -; cdr3_aa: CASSLAGGEETQYF; cdr3_nt: TGTGCCAGCAGCCTAGCGGGAGGGGAGGAGACCCAGTACTTC
d_call: -; j_call: TRBJ2-7; v_call: TRBV11-3; clone_size: -; cdr3_aa: CASSLSGNSYEQYF; cdr3_nt: TGTGCCAGCAGCTTATCAGGCAACTCCTACGAGCAGTACTTC
d_call: -; j_call: TRBJ2-7; v_call: TRBV19; clone_size: -; cdr3_aa: CASSTHTGEQYF; cdr3_nt: TGTGCCAGTAGTACCCATACGGGGGAGCAGTACTTC
d_call: -; j_call: TRBJ2-5; v_call: TRBV6-5; clone_size: -; cdr3_aa: CASSSQTERETQYF; cdr3_nt: TGTGCCAGCAGTTCTCAGACAGAGCGAGAGACCCAGTACTTC
d_call: TRBD2; j_call: TRBJ2-5; v_call: TRBV5-1; clone_size: -; cdr3_aa: CASSSSGGFQETQYF; cdr3_nt: TGCGCCAGCAGCTCTAGCGGGGGTTTCCAAGAGACCCAGTACTTC
d_call: TRBD2; j_call: TRBJ2-3; v_call: TRBV29-1; clone_size: few; cdr3_aa: CSVEGGRGTDTQYF; cdr3_nt: TGCAGCGTTGAGGGGGGGAGAGGCACAGATACGCAGTATTTT
d_call: TRBD1; j_call: TRBJ1-1; v_call: TRBV2; clone_size: -; cdr3_aa: CASDTGGTEAFF; cdr3_nt: TGTGCCAGCGACACAGGGGGGACTGAAGCTTTCTTT
d_call: TRBD1; j_call: TRBJ1-6; v_call: TRBV6-5; clone_size: -; cdr3_aa: CASMVGDRATSPLHF; cdr3_nt: TGTGCCAGCATGGTCGGGGACAGGGCAACTTCACCCCTCCACTTT
d_call: -; j_call: TRBJ1-3; v_call: TRBV2; clone_size: -; cdr3_aa: CASSNRQPSSGNTIYF; cdr3_nt: TGTGCCAGCAGTAACCGACAGCCGAGCTCTGGAAACACCATATATTTT
d_call: -; j_call: TRBJ1-2; v_call: TRBV7-9; clone_size: -; cdr3_aa: CASSLEQAYGYTF; cdr3_nt: TGTGCCAGCAGCTTAGAACAGGCCTATGGCTACACCTTC
d_call: -; j_call: TRBJ2-1; v_call: TRBV11-3; clone_size: once; cdr3_aa: CASSSDSGYEQFF; cdr3_nt: TGTGCCAGCAGCTCCGATTCAGGGTATGAGCAGTTCTTC
d_call: TRBD2; j_call: TRBJ2-3; v_call: TRBV29-1; clone_size: few; cdr3_aa: CSVAGLAGTDTQYF; cdr3_nt: TGCAGCGTAGCAGGACTAGCGGGAACAGATACGCAGTATTTT
d_call: TRBD1; j_call: TRBJ2-7; v_call: TRBV27; clone_size: once; cdr3_aa: CASSASGGGYEQYF; cdr3_nt: TGTGCCAGCAGTGCCTCAGGGGGCGGCTACGAGCAGTACTTC
d_call: -; j_call: TRBJ2-5; v_call: TRBV18; clone_size: -; cdr3_aa: CASSQLVQETQYF; cdr3_nt: TGTGCCAGCTCCCAACTTGTACAAGAGACCCAGTACTTC
d_call: -; j_call: TRBJ2-7; v_call: TRBV30; clone_size: -; cdr3_aa: CAWSGGDSPHF; cdr3_nt: TGTGCCTGGAGTGGCGGGGACAGTCCCCACTTC
d_call: TRBD1; j_call: TRBJ1-4; v_call: TRBV29-1; clone_size: -; cdr3_aa: CSVGGYPGQGDEKLFF; cdr3_nt: TGCAGCGTTGGGGGATACCCGGGACAGGGCGATGAAAAACTGTTTTTT